The rows below give T cell receptor beta chains drawn from one sample of a study of CD8+ T cells in alopecia areata. Clones were read by immunoSEQ multiplex PCR, and TCRdb kept only the in-frame ones, dropping some. This table has 220,000 or so clones, about three fifths appearing once. Specimen: CD4+ T cells sorted from blood, collected at week 0. The receptors derive from a human donor with alopecia areata. Both conserved end residues are trimmed from each CDR3. The D gene is left open where the match is weak.

J | length | D | V | CDR3
TRBJ2-6 | 13 | - | TRBV2 | ASSDWSSGANVLT
TRBJ2-5 | 11 | - | TRBV29-1 | SVVWERKETQY
TRBJ1-1 | 13 | - | TRBV29-1 | SVERVMSGGLGAF
TRBJ2-3 | 12 | - | TRBV5-1 | ASSVGQGGSSGY
TRBJ2-1 | 11 | - | TRBV27 | ASSLVPYNEQF
TRBJ2-3 | 11 | - | TRBV29-1 | SVGGRMADTQY
TRBJ2-5 | 11 | - | TRBV7-2 | ASSFRGQETQY
TRBJ1-1 | 12 | - | TRBV5-6 | ASSLVGARTEAF
TRBJ1-5 | 14 | TRBD1 | TRBV4-2 | ASSQVTGASNQPQH
TRBJ2-7 | 11 | TRBD1 | TRBV19 | ASSRQGAYEQY
TRBJ1-1 | 13 | - | TRBV7-8 | ASHGPAVMNTEAF